The sequence of this T cell receptor beta chain was determined in a study of blood T cell repertoires in COVID-19. In the study overall: The cDNA or gDNA used as material had been derived from T cells, B-cell-depleted T cells, or PBMCs.

Original processing methods: Scientists estimated how many nucleated cells there were by amplifying reference gene primers. Using immunoSEQ multiplex PCR, the repertoire was profiled, and TCRdb retains in-frame clones only, with some absent. For V, J and clone size, that table is used; D and trimming come from the DNA. The data contain 100,000 to 150,000 clones, approximately 85% of them seen just once; the ten biggest clones take up about 6.2%. The V gene lost 4 bases and the J gene lost 5 bases, with 11 bases spanning the gap. Germline CDR1 SGHDN, CDR2 FVKESK. The CDR3 spans 13 residues. V and J are TRBV14 and TRBJ2-5; weak D call: TRBD2 (5 bases). Sample: peripheral blood. The receptor was isolated from a man at least 80 years old with active or convalescent COVID-19. The CDR3 sequence is CASSRARGETQYF. The CDR3 bases are TGTGCCAGCAGCCGAGCCCGCGGGGAGACCCAGTACTTC.